These 17 T cell receptor beta chains were all obtained from the same sample, sequenced in a study of T cells after yellow fever vaccination. TCRdb independently ran MiXCR on the 5' RACE reads; one entry per CDR3 protein. The table includes approximately 550,000 distinct CDR3 sequences, 15% to 20% detected once. The starting material was PBMCs, obtained 15 days after the yellow fever booster vaccination. Receptor source: a man aged 25-45 years who received the YFV17D yellow fever vaccine.

A few counts support this clonotype. The chain uses TRBV27 and TRBJ2-7; D perhaps matches TRBD1 (6 bases). The CDR3 contains 16 residues. V lost 5 bases to trimming and J lost 4 bases, with 21 bases between them. CDR1 MNHEY and CDR2 SMNVEV come from the germline V gene (reference sequence). DNA of the CDR3: TGTGCCAGCAGTGAGACCTGGACAGAATTGACTTACGAGCAGTACTTC. It is translated as CASSETWTELTYEQYF.

This clonotype was found a few times. J is TRBJ2-2 and V is TRBV9, with no clear D. The germline CDR1 and CDR2 sequences are SGDLS and YYNGEE. The CDR3 totals 13 residues. Trimming removed 4 bases from V and 6 bases from J, with 10 bases in between. CDR3 nucleotides: TGTGCCAGCAGCCAAGAAATTCCCGGGGAGCTGTTTTTT. Its translation: CASSQEIPGELFF.

In this sample, this clonotype turned up a few times. The rearrangement joins TRBV28 to TRBJ1-2; perhaps TRBD1 as D (6 bases). Deletions cut 8 bases from V and 8 bases from J, with 24 bases between. The germline gives CDR1 MDHEN, CDR2 SYDVKM. The CDR3 is made up of 15 amino acids. In nucleotides, the CDR3 is TGTGCCAGCTTACCTCGGGGCCTGGACAGATTCGGCTACACCTTC. The encoded protein is CASLPRGLDRFGYTF.

The chain is built from TRBV6-1 and TRBJ2-7, with D maybe TRBD2 (6 bases). Per the germline V gene, CDR1 is MNHNS and CDR2 is SASEGT. V lost 3 bases and J lost 2, with 14 bases in between. CDR3 length equals 15 residues. The CDR3 reads CASSESGLPTYEQYF. CDR3 nucleotide sequence: TGTGCCAGCAGTGAGTCGGGACTCCCTACCTACGAGCAGTACTTC.

This clonotype has more than one count but fewer than ten. The rearrangement links TRBV20-1 to TRBJ2-3, with D uncertain. V was clipped by 5 bases and J by 0 bases, with 12 bases between them. CDR3 size: 14 residues. CDR1 and CDR2 (germline): DFQATT, SNEGSKA (reference sequence). The DNA for the CDR3 is TGCAGTGCTCGCCTTCTTCATAGCACAGATACGCAGTATTTT. It specifies CSARLLHSTDTQYF.

This sequence joins TRBV9 and TRBJ1-4; 7 bases agree with TRBD1. V lost 5 bases, J lost 8 bases, and 9 bases stayed unmatched. The CDR3 extends over 14 amino acids. CDR1 is SGDLS and CDR2 is YYNGEE in the germline V gene. The DNA for the CDR3 is TGTGCCAGCAGTCCACAGGGGTCGGGAGAAAAACTGTTTTTT. Translating it yields CASSPQGSGEKLFF. Drawing the rest from reference TRBV9 and TRBJ1-4, the complete variable domain is DSGVTQTPKHLITATGQRVTLRCSPRSGDLSVYWYQQSLDQGLQFLIQYYNGEERAKGNILERFSAQQFPDLHSELNLSSLELGDSALYFCASSPQGSGEKLFFGSGTQLSVL.

This chain joins TRBV7-2 and TRBJ2-3, with D possibly being TRBD1 or TRBD2 (5 bases each). Per the germline V gene, CDR1 is SGHTA and CDR2 is FQGNSA. The CDR3 spans 15 residues. Trimming cost V 2 bases and J 2 bases, with 11 bases left between them. The CDR3 loop reads CASSLMGVATDTQYF. CDR3 bases: TGTGCCAGCAGCTTAATGGGGGTGGCCACAGATACGCAGTATTTT.

The chain couples TRBV7-2 to TRBJ2-3; D gene unclear. V was shortened by 5 bases and J by 4 bases, with 7 bases between the two germline ends. The CDR3 totals 12 residues. In germline, CDR1 is SGHTA, CDR2 FQGNSA. CDR3 bases: TGTGCCAGCAGCGCAGAAGCAGATACGCAGTATTTT. Residues: CASSAEADTQYF.

This clonotype was picked up a small number of times. The rearrangement joins TRBV6-5 to TRBJ1-5; the match to TRBD1 covers 8 bases. After removal of 0 bases from V and 6 bases from J, the junction contained 4 bases not matched to a gene. The CDR3 loop spans 15 amino acids. Germline-derived CDR1 and CDR2 are MNHEY and SVGAGI. The CDR3 protein is CASSYSGQVGQPQHF. The CDR3 DNA reads TGTGCCAGCAGTTACTCGGGACAGGTGGGTCAGCCCCAGCATTTT.

The V and J genes are TRBV10-3 and TRBJ2-3; TRBD1 matches at 7 bases. The CDR3 consists of 13 residues. CDR1 ENHRY and CDR2 SYGVKD come from the germline V gene. V was pared by 6 bases and J by 4 bases, with 4 bases of the junction left unmatched. CDR3 DNA: TGTGCCATCAGCCGACAGGGCCCAGATACGCAGTATTTT. Residues: CAISRQGPDTQYF.

The V and J genes are TRBV6-1 and TRBJ2-5; 9 positions agree with TRBD1. Germline lookup yields CDR1 MNHNS and CDR2 SASEGT. This CDR3 is built from 13 residues. The V and J ends lost 8 bases and 5 bases, in that order; junction bases with no gene match: 6. The CDR3 bases are TGTGCCAGCGCCGGGACAGGGAGGGAGACCCAGTACTTC. Protein: CASAGTGRETQYF.

This clonotype has a handful of counts. The J gene is TRBJ2-3, the V gene TRBV19; D gene uncertain. Germline CDR1 LNHDA, CDR2 SQIVND (reference sequence). The CDR3 is 15 amino acids. The germline V and J ends were trimmed by 5 bases and 0 bases, with 12 bases remaining between them. For the CDR3, the DNA is TGTGCCAGTAGTCGCCCAGCCGCAAGCACAGATACGCAGTATTTT. Its protein is CASSRPAASTDTQYF.

This clonotype was recorded a few times. This chain joins TRBV20-1 and TRBJ2-1, with D perhaps TRBD2 (5 bases). Trimming left V 5 bases short and J 3 bases short, with 11 bases between. The CDR3 is 13 residues long. Germline V lookup: CDR1 DFQATT, CDR2 SNEGSKA (reference sequence). Written as DNA, the CDR3 is TGCAGTGCTCCCCTCACTAGCTACAATGAGCAGTTCTTC. This codes for CSAPLTSYNEQFF.

This clonotype was observed a few times. The CDR3 protein is CASSQEWGFRYEQYF. CDR3 nucleotides: TGCGCCAGCAGCCAAGAGTGGGGTTTCAGGTACGAGCAGTACTTC. The chain joins TRBV4-3 to TRBJ2-7, with D hard to call. Germline V CDR1 and CDR2: LGHNA, YSLEER. The ends were cut back, 0 bases at V and 4 bases at J, with 13 bases in the middle. There are 15 residues in the CDR3.

This clonotype was counted only a few times. The V gene is TRBV18, the J gene TRBJ2-3; D might be TRBD2 (6 bases). The V gene lost 5 bases and the J gene lost 5 bases, with 20 bases spanning the gap. The CDR3 spans 16 residues. Germline loops: CDR1 KGHSH, CDR2 LQKENI. DNA of the CDR3: TGTGCCAGCTCATCACGTTATGCGCAGGAGGGAGATACGCAGTATTTT. Residues: CASSSRYAQEGDTQYF.

The chain combines TRBV20-1 with TRBJ2-7; the D gene could be TRBD1 or TRBD2 (5 bases each). CDR1 and CDR2 from the germline V gene are DFQATT and SNEGSKA (reference sequence). This CDR3 spans 12 amino acids. V lost 6 bases to trimming and J lost 7 bases, with 16 bases between them. In DNA, the CDR3 is TGCAGTGCCAGGGACGGGTTGGGTGAGCAGTACTTC. Translated, it gives CSARDGLGEQYF.

This CDR3 is CASSRQAQSIYEQYF. In nucleotides, the CDR3 is TGTGCCAGCAGTAGGCAAGCGCAATCGATTTACGAGCAGTACTTC. The rearrangement uses TRBV11-2 and TRBJ2-7; D remains unclear. CDR3 size: 15 residues. The V end lost 6 bases, the J end lost 4 bases, and 19 bases lay between the germline ends. The germline V gene encodes CDR1 SGHAT and CDR2 FQNNGV.